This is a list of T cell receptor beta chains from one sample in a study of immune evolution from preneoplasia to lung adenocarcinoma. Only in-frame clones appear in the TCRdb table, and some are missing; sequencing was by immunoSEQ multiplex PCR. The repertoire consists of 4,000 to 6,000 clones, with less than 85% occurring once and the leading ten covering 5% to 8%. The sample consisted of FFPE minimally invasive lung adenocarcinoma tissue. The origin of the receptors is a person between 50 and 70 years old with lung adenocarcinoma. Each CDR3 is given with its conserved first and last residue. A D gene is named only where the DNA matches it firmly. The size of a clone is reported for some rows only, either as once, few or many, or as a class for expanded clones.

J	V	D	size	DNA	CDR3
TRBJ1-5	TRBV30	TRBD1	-	TGTGCCTGGAGGCCTACAGGGGGCAGTCAGCCCCAGCATTTT	CAWRPTGGSQPQHF
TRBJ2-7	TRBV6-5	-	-	TGTGCCAGCAGTTACTCCCTAGACAGTGCCTACGAGCAGTACTTC	CASSYSLDSAYEQYF
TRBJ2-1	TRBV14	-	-	TGTGCCAGCAGCCAAGAAGCGCTCATATACAATGAGCAGTTCTTC	CASSQEALIYNEQFF
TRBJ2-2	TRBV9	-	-	TGTGCCAGCAGCGCTGACATCTGGACGGACCCCGGGGAGCTGTTTTTT	CASSADIWTDPGELFF
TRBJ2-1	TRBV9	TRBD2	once	TGTGCCAGCAGCGCGGGGGGGAGCCTTTACAATGAGCAGTTCTTC	CASSAGGSLYNEQFF
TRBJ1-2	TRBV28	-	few	TGTGCCAGCAGTAAGGGCTCCTCACGGGGCTACACCTTC	CASSKGSSRGYTF
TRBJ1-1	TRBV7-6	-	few	TGTGCCAGCCGGGGTATGAACACTGAAGCTTTCTTT	CASRGMNTEAFF
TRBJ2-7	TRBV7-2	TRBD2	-	TGTGCCAGCAGCTCCCGGGGCGGGCTAGCGGGAGGCGAGCAGTACTTC	CASSSRGGLAGGEQYF
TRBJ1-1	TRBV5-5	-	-	TGTGCCAGCAGCTTGGCCCGCGGGAGGGACACTGAAGCTTTCTTT	CASSLARGRDTEAFF
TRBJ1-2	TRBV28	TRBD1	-	TGTGCCACATTCAGGGGGTCGATCTATGGCTACACCTTC	CATFRGSIYGYTF
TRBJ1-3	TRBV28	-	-	TGTGTACTACAGGGTCCTGGAAACACCATATATTTT	CVLQGPGNTIYF
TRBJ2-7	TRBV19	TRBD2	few	TGTGCCAGTAGTATAGGGGCCGGGACTAGCGCATACGAGCAGTACTTC	CASSIGAGTSAYEQYF
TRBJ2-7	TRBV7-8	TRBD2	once	TGTGCCAGCAGCGCTTACGTTCTAGCGGGGGTGAGCTCCTACGAGCAGTACTTC	CASSAYVLAGVSSYEQYF
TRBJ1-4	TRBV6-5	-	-	TGTGCCAGCAGTTATCAGAGGGTAGGAGGGGAAAAACTGTTTTTT	CASSYQRVGGEKLFF
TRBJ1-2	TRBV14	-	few	TGTGCCAGCAGCCATCACGCGGGGGGCGACTATGGCTACACCTTC	CASSHHAGGDYGYTF
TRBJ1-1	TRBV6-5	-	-	TGTGCCAGCACCCCGGGGTCAGGGAGGAACACTGAAGCTTTCTTT	CASTPGSGRNTEAFF
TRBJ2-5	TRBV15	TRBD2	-	TGTGCCACCAGCAGGCGGGGGGAGACCCAGTACTTC	CATSRRGETQYF